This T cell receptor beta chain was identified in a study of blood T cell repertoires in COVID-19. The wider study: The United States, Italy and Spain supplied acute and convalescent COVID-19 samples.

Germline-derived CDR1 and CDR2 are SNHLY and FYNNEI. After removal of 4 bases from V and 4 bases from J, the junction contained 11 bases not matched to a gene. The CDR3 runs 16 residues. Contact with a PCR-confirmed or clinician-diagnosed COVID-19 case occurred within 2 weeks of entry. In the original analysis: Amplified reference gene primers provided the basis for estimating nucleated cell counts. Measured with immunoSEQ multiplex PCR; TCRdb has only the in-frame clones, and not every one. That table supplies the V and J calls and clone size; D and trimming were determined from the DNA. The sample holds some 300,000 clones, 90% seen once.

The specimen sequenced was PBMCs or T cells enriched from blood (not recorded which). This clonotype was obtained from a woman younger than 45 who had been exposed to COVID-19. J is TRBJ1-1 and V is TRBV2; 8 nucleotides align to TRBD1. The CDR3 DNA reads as TGTGCCAGCAGTGGCCCCATGGGACAGGTTATCACTGAAGCTTTCTTT. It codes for CASSGPMGQVITEAFF.